This T cell receptor (beta chain) was captured in a study of alternative splicing in chronic myeloid leukemia remission (dated by TCRdb to between 2020 and 2021). About the full investigation: Remission specimens from the trials were collected at major or complete molecular response, at 12 or 24 months of TKI therapy. For the trials, the diagnostic specimens consisted of total leukocytes from peripheral blood that had been collected in EDTA. Trizol was used to extract total RNA from peripheral blood mononuclear cells of the diagnosis, remission and control samples. Median ages were about 54 years at diagnosis, 56 at remission and roughly 37 for healthy controls. RNA sequencing was used to profile peripheral blood obtained from chronic-phase CML patients at diagnosis and at remission, and the resulting profiles were compared with those of healthy donors. About 9 diagnostic specimens, together with matched remission specimens, were obtained from the RESIST (imatinib), ENESTxtnd (nilotinib) and PINNACLE (nilotinib plus pegylated interferon) trials. In terms of female/male counts, the diagnosis samples were 11/5, the remission samples were 8/3 and the controls were 2/4. The French Persistem study supplied nine CML samples, of which seven were diagnostic and two were matched remission samples.

The CDR1 and CDR2 encoded by the germline V gene (reference sequence) are SEHNR and FQNEAQ. The CDR3 has 10 amino acids, counting the end cysteine and phenylalanine. The DNA is unrecorded. Details on this clonotype: Its antigen is unknown.

What the work shows at the level of the full study, not this receptor alone: At remission, blood cell composition was reshaped to resemble that of the lymphoid cell-enriched normal controls. Blood cell composition differed strongly by timepoint, shifting from myeloid progenitor enrichment at diagnosis to mature lymphoid enrichment at remission.

The time point label corresponds to: major or complete molecular response after front-line TKI therapy. About 17 CML patients made up the patient cohort, and matched post-remission samples were retrieved for a subset of those patients. The method was bulk RNA-seq. The TruSeq Stranded RNA sample prep kit was used to generate libraries of poly-A-enriched mRNA from an input of about 1 ug total RNA. Every sample was sequenced in triplicate, with paired-end sequencing run on a HiSeq 2500. RNA-seq read length was 125 nucleotides per mate. In the authors' own workflow: Reads were trimmed and aligned to hg38 using STAR v2.7, and quality control was performed with FASTQC, RSeQC and multiqc. Salmon 0.14.1 was used to quantify gene expression levels as transcripts per million (TPM). Principal component analysis suggested that trial, library batch, sequencing batch, treatment regimen and sex did not drive transcriptomic profiles. TCRdb reprocessed the reads, reporting each CDR3 protein sequence once and no DNA. TCRdb's processing, not the authors', yielded these V and J calls. The sample table contains some 360 distinct CDR3 sequences; only one count was recorded for 95% to 98% of them. Around 5.9% of the sample lies in the top ten.

Source: PBMCs or total blood leukocytes (not recorded which), taken during remission. The chain employs TRBV7-9 and TRBJ2-7. This clonotype was obtained from an adult with chronic myeloid leukemia. The CDR3 corresponds to CASSRYEQYF.